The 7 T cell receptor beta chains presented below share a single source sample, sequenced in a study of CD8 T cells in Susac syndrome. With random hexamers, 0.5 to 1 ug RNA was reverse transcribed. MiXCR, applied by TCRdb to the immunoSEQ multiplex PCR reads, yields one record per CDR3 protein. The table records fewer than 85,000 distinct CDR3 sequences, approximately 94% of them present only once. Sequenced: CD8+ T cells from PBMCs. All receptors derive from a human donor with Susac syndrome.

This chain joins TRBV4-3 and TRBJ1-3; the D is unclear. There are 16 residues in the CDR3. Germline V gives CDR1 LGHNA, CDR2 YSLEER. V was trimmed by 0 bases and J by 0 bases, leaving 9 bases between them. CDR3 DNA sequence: TGCGCCAGCAGCCAAGATCTAGCCGGCTCTGGAAACACCATATATTTT. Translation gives CASSQDLAGSGNTIYF.

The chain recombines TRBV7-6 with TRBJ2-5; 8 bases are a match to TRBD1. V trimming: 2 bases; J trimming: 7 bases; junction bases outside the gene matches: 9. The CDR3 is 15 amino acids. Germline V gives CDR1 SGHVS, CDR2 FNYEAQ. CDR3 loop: CASSLIGQGGSTQYF. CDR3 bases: TGTGCCAGCAGCTTAATAGGACAGGGAGGTTCGACCCAGTACTTC. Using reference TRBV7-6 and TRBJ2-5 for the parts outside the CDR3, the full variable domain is GAGVSQSPRYKVTKRGQDVALRCDPISGHVSLYWYRQALGQGPEFLTYFNYEAQQDKSGLPNDRFSAERPEGSISTLTIQRTEQRDSAMYRCASSLIGQGGSTQYFGPGTRLLVL.

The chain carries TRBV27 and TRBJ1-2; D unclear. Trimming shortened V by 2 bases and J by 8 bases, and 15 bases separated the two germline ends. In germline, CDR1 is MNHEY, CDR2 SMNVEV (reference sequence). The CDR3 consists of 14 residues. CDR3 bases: TGTGCCAGCAGTTTAACTCCTTGGGGTGACGGCTACACCTTC. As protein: CASSLTPWGDGYTF.

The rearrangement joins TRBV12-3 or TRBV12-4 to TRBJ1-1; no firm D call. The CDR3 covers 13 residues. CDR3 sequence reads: CASRTGVLGEAFF. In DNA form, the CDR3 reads TGTGCTTCACGAACCGGGGTTTTAGGTGAAGCTTTCTTT.

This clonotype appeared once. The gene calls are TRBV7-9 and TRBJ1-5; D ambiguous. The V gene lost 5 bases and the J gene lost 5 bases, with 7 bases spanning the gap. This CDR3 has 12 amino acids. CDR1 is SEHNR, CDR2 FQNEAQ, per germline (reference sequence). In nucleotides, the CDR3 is TGTGCCAGCAGCATTGACTATCAGCCCCAGCATTTT. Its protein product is CASSIDYQPQHF.

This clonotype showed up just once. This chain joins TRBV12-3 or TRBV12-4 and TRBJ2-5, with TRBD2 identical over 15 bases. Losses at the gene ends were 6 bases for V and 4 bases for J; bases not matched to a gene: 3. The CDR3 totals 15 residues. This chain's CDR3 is CASRKGLAGGETQYF. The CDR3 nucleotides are TGTGCCAGCAGAAAGGGACTAGCGGGGGGAGAGACCCAGTACTTC.

Here the CDR3 reads CASSFWEVVRGGETQYF. CDR3 bases: TGTGCCAGCAGCTTCTGGGAGGTGGTGCGGGGAGGCGAGACCCAGTACTTC. The J gene is TRBJ2-5, the V gene TRBV11-2, with D tentatively TRBD2 (6 bases). The CDR3 runs to 17 residues. Germline lookup yields CDR1 SGHAT and CDR2 FQNNGV. Trimming removed 3 bases at V and 5 bases at J, with 22 bases between.